One and the same sample provided the 14 T cell receptor beta chains below, sequenced in a study of T cell responses to AZD1222 COVID-19 vaccine. TCRdb's copy holds only in-frame clones and misses some; the assay was immunoSEQ multiplex PCR. The table has roughly 150,000 clones, approximately 91% seen once. Source: peripheral blood, taken 28 days after the second AZD1222 dose. These receptors were collected from an adult who received the AZD1222 COVID-19 vaccine.

The CDR3 sequence is CASSLRQPGAQYF. In DNA, the CDR3 is TGTGCCAGCAGCTTAAGGCAACCCGGGGCCCAGTACTTC. V usage is TRBV11-2 and J usage is TRBJ2-5; TRBD2 is a possible D gene (5 bases). The germline V gene encodes CDR1 SGHAT and CDR2 FQNNGV. The V and J ends lost 2 bases and 9 bases respectively, with 13 bases between them. The CDR3 contains 13 residues.

CDR3 coding DNA: TGTGCCAGCAGCGACTGGGGCAGGGGAAAGGGGACTGAAGCTTTCTTT. This codes for CASSDWGRGKGTEAFF. The chain links TRBV28 to TRBJ1-1; weak D call: TRBD1 (6 bases). Trimming shortened V by 6 bases and J by 5 bases, and 22 bases separated the two germline ends. The CDR3 totals 16 residues. The germline gives CDR1 MDHEN, CDR2 SYDVKM.

This clone was counted at least ten times. J is TRBJ2-1 and V is TRBV10-2; either TRBD1 or TRBD2 may supply D (5 bases each). The CDR3 is 15 residues long. Germline loops: CDR1 WSHSY, CDR2 SAAADI. The V gene lost 4 bases and the J gene lost 6 bases, with 16 bases spanning the gap. The CDR3 is CASSGGINSPNEQFF. DNA of the CDR3: TGCGCCAGCAGTGGGGGGATCAACTCCCCCAATGAGCAGTTCTTC.

The V gene is TRBV19, the J gene TRBJ1-6; 9 positions match TRBD1. V shed 7 bases, J shed 7 bases, and the junction held 8 bases outside the gene matches. Germline V gene lookup returns CDR1 LNHDA and CDR2 SQIVND (reference sequence). The CDR3 runs 15 residues. The CDR3: CASMSSGTGNSPLHF. In nucleotides, the CDR3 is TGTGCCAGTATGTCTTCCGGGACAGGGAATTCACCCCTCCACTTT.

This clone appeared once. The genes are TRBV2 and TRBJ1-1, with D maybe TRBD1 (5 bases). V was pared by 5 bases and J by 6 bases, with 13 bases between. The CDR3 length is 13 residues. The germline V gene has CDR1 SNHLY and CDR2 FYNNEI. CDR3 nucleotides: TGTGCCAGCAGTACAGAACGGGGCTCTGAAGCTTTCTTT. Translation: CASSTERGSEAFF.

The chain joins TRBV19 to TRBJ1-5; D uncertain. CDR1 and CDR2 from the germline V gene are LNHDA and SQIVND (reference sequence). The CDR3 is made up of 12 amino acids. The germline V and J ends were trimmed by 6 bases and 1 base, with 4 bases remaining between them. The CDR3: CASRESNQPQHF. The CDR3 DNA reads TGTGCCAGTAGGGAGAGCAATCAGCCCCAGCATTTT. Using reference TRBV19 and TRBJ1-5 for the parts outside the CDR3, the full variable domain is DGGITQSPKYLFRKEGQNVTLSCEQNLNHDAMYWYRQDPGQGLRLIYYSQIVNDFQKGDIAEGYSVSREKKESFPLTVTSAQKNPTAFYLCASRESNQPQHFGDGTRLSIL.

This clone has just one count. This rearrangement joins TRBV18 to TRBJ2-1; 9 bases are shared with TRBD2. This CDR3 spans 15 amino acids. V gave up 2 bases and J gave up 9 bases; unmatched junction bases: 8. Germline V CDR1 and CDR2: KGHSH, LQKENI. The CDR3 DNA follows: TGTGCCAGCTCACCAGGCCAGCGGGGGGCCGGTGAGCAGTTCTTC. Translating it yields CASSPGQRGAGEQFF.

The V and J genes are TRBV7-2 and TRBJ1-5, with 10 bases lining up with TRBD1. V was clipped by 5 bases and J by 3 bases; unmatched bases: 7. This CDR3 spans 16 amino acids. CDR1 and CDR2 from the germline V gene are SGHTA and FQGNSA. The CDR3: CASSPGTGVVNQPQHF. DNA of the CDR3: TGTGCCAGCAGCCCCGGGACAGGGGTCGTCAATCAGCCCCAGCATTTT.

The rearrangement joins TRBV18 to TRBJ2-7; 8 nucleotides align to TRBD2. With 6 bases clipped from V and 3 bases from J, the junction kept 7 bases outside the gene matches. The CDR3 is made up of 14 amino acids. Germline lookup yields CDR1 KGHSH and CDR2 LQKENI. CDR3 in DNA: TGTGCCAGCTCTACCAGCGGGAGTAGCTACGAGCAGTACTTC. Encoded protein: CASSTSGSSYEQYF.

The V call is TRBV7-9, the J call TRBJ1-6; the D gene is possibly TRBD1 (5 bases). The V end lost 6 bases, the J end lost 8 bases, and 20 bases lay between the germline ends. This CDR3 is built from 16 residues. Germline CDR1 reads SEHNR; CDR2 reads FQNEAQ (reference sequence). The CDR3 loop is CASRPSGVQGHSPLHF. The CDR3 DNA sequence: TGTGCCAGCAGACCTAGCGGAGTCCAGGGTCATTCACCCCTCCACTTT. The variable domain in full, completed from reference TRBV7-9 and TRBJ1-6, reads DTGVSQNPRHKITKRGQNVTFRCDPISEHNRLYWYRQTLGQGPEFLTYFQNEAQLEKSRLLSDRFSAERPKGSFSTLEIQRTEQGDSAMYLCASRPSGVQGHSPLHFGNGTRLTVT.

As regards this clone: Other DNA variants within this sample encode the same CDR3. This chain connects TRBV6-5 to TRBJ2-6; D is tentatively TRBD1 or TRBD2 (5 bases each). The CDR3 sequence is 15 residues long. The V and J ends lost 5 bases and 0 bases respectively, with 8 bases between them. Germline V gene lookup returns CDR1 MNHEY and CDR2 SVGAGI. The CDR3 spells CASSRDRSGANVLTF. CDR3 DNA sequence: TGTGCCAGCAGTCGGGACCGCTCTGGGGCCAACGTCCTGACTTTC.

The V and J genes are TRBV13 and TRBJ2-1; perhaps TRBD1 as D (6 bases). Between the trimmed V and J ends, which lost 5 bases and 6 bases, there was a span of 20 bases. Germline V gene lookup returns CDR1 PRHDT and CDR2 FYEKMQ (reference sequence). CDR3 length: 16 amino acids. Here the CDR3 DNA reads TGTGCCAGCAGCCTAACCACAGGGTATAGGCGCAATGAGCAGTTCTTC. This translates into CASSLTTGYRRNEQFF.

The J gene is TRBJ2-5, the V gene TRBV29-1; D may be TRBD1 or TRBD2 (5 bases each). The CDR3 is made up of 12 amino acids. Germline CDR1 and CDR2: SQVTM and ANQGSEA. V gave up 7 bases and J gave up 2 bases, with 11 bases separating them. The CDR3 nucleotides read TGCAGCGCCGGGACGGCTCAAGAGACCCAGTACTTC. This sequence encodes CSAGTAQETQYF. Variable domain in full (rest from reference TRBV29-1 and TRBJ2-5): SAVISQKPSRDICQRGTSLTIQCQVDSQVTMMFWYRQQPGQSLTLIATANQGSEATYESGFVIDKFPISRPNLTFSTLTVSNMSPEDSSIYLCSAGTAQETQYFGPGTRLLVL.

This clone showed up just once. The chain uses TRBV6-1 and TRBJ1-6; TRBD1 might be the D (6 bases). Per germline, CDR1 MNHNS and CDR2 SASEGT. V lost 1 base and J lost 14, with 18 bases in between. The CDR3 sequence is 15 residues long. The CDR3 loop reads CASSEGGLRGGTLHF. CDR3 bases: TGTGCCAGCAGTGAAGGAGGGCTCCGAGGGGGGACCCTCCACTTT.